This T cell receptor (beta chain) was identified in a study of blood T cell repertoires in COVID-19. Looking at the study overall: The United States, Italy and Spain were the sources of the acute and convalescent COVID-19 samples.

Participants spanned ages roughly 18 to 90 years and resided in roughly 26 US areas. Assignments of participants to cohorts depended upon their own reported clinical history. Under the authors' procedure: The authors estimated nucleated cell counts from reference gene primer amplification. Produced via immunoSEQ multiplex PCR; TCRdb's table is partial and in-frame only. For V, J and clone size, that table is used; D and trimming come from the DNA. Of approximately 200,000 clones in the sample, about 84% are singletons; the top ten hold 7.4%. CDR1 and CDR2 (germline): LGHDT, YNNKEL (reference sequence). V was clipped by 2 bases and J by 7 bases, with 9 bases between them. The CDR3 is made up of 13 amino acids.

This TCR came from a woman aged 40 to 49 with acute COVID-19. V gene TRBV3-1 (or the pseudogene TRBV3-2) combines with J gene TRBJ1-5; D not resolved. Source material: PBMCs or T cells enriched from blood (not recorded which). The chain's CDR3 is CASSQNPGQPQHF. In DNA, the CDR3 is TGTGCCAGCAGCCAAAACCCGGGGCAGCCCCAGCATTTT.